This T cell receptor beta chain was documented in a study of shared clonotypes between healthy human individuals. Background on the study: The study used three CD4 naive, three CD4 memory, two CD8 naive and one CD8 memory plate per donor.

For this clone: The antigen remains unidentified.

Study-wide results and limits: Naive subsets usually exceeded memory subsets in estimated richness. Since donors were few, the genetic and exposure-history diversity represented was limited. Blood alone was sampled, and tissue repertoires likely differ.

The CDR3 is 13 amino acids. Germline CDR1 and CDR2: SGHNT and YYREEE (reference sequence). V was clipped by 4 bases and J by 6 bases; unmatched bases: 4. Profiling relied on immunoSEQ multiplex PCR, and the TCRdb table lists in-frame clones only, not all of them. The sample carries some 1,900,000 clones, about 94% recorded once. Naive CD8 cells were CD45RO-negative, positively selected for CCR7, excluding terminally differentiated effector memory CD45RA+ cells. The genes are TRBV5-4 and TRBJ1-2; 9 bases fit TRBD1. Input material: naive CD8+ T cells sorted from blood. This receptor was taken from a man aged 18-30 years in good health. The CDR3 loop reads CASSPQGADGYTF. The CDR3 DNA follows: TGTGCCAGCAGCCCACAGGGGGCTGATGGCTACACCTTC.